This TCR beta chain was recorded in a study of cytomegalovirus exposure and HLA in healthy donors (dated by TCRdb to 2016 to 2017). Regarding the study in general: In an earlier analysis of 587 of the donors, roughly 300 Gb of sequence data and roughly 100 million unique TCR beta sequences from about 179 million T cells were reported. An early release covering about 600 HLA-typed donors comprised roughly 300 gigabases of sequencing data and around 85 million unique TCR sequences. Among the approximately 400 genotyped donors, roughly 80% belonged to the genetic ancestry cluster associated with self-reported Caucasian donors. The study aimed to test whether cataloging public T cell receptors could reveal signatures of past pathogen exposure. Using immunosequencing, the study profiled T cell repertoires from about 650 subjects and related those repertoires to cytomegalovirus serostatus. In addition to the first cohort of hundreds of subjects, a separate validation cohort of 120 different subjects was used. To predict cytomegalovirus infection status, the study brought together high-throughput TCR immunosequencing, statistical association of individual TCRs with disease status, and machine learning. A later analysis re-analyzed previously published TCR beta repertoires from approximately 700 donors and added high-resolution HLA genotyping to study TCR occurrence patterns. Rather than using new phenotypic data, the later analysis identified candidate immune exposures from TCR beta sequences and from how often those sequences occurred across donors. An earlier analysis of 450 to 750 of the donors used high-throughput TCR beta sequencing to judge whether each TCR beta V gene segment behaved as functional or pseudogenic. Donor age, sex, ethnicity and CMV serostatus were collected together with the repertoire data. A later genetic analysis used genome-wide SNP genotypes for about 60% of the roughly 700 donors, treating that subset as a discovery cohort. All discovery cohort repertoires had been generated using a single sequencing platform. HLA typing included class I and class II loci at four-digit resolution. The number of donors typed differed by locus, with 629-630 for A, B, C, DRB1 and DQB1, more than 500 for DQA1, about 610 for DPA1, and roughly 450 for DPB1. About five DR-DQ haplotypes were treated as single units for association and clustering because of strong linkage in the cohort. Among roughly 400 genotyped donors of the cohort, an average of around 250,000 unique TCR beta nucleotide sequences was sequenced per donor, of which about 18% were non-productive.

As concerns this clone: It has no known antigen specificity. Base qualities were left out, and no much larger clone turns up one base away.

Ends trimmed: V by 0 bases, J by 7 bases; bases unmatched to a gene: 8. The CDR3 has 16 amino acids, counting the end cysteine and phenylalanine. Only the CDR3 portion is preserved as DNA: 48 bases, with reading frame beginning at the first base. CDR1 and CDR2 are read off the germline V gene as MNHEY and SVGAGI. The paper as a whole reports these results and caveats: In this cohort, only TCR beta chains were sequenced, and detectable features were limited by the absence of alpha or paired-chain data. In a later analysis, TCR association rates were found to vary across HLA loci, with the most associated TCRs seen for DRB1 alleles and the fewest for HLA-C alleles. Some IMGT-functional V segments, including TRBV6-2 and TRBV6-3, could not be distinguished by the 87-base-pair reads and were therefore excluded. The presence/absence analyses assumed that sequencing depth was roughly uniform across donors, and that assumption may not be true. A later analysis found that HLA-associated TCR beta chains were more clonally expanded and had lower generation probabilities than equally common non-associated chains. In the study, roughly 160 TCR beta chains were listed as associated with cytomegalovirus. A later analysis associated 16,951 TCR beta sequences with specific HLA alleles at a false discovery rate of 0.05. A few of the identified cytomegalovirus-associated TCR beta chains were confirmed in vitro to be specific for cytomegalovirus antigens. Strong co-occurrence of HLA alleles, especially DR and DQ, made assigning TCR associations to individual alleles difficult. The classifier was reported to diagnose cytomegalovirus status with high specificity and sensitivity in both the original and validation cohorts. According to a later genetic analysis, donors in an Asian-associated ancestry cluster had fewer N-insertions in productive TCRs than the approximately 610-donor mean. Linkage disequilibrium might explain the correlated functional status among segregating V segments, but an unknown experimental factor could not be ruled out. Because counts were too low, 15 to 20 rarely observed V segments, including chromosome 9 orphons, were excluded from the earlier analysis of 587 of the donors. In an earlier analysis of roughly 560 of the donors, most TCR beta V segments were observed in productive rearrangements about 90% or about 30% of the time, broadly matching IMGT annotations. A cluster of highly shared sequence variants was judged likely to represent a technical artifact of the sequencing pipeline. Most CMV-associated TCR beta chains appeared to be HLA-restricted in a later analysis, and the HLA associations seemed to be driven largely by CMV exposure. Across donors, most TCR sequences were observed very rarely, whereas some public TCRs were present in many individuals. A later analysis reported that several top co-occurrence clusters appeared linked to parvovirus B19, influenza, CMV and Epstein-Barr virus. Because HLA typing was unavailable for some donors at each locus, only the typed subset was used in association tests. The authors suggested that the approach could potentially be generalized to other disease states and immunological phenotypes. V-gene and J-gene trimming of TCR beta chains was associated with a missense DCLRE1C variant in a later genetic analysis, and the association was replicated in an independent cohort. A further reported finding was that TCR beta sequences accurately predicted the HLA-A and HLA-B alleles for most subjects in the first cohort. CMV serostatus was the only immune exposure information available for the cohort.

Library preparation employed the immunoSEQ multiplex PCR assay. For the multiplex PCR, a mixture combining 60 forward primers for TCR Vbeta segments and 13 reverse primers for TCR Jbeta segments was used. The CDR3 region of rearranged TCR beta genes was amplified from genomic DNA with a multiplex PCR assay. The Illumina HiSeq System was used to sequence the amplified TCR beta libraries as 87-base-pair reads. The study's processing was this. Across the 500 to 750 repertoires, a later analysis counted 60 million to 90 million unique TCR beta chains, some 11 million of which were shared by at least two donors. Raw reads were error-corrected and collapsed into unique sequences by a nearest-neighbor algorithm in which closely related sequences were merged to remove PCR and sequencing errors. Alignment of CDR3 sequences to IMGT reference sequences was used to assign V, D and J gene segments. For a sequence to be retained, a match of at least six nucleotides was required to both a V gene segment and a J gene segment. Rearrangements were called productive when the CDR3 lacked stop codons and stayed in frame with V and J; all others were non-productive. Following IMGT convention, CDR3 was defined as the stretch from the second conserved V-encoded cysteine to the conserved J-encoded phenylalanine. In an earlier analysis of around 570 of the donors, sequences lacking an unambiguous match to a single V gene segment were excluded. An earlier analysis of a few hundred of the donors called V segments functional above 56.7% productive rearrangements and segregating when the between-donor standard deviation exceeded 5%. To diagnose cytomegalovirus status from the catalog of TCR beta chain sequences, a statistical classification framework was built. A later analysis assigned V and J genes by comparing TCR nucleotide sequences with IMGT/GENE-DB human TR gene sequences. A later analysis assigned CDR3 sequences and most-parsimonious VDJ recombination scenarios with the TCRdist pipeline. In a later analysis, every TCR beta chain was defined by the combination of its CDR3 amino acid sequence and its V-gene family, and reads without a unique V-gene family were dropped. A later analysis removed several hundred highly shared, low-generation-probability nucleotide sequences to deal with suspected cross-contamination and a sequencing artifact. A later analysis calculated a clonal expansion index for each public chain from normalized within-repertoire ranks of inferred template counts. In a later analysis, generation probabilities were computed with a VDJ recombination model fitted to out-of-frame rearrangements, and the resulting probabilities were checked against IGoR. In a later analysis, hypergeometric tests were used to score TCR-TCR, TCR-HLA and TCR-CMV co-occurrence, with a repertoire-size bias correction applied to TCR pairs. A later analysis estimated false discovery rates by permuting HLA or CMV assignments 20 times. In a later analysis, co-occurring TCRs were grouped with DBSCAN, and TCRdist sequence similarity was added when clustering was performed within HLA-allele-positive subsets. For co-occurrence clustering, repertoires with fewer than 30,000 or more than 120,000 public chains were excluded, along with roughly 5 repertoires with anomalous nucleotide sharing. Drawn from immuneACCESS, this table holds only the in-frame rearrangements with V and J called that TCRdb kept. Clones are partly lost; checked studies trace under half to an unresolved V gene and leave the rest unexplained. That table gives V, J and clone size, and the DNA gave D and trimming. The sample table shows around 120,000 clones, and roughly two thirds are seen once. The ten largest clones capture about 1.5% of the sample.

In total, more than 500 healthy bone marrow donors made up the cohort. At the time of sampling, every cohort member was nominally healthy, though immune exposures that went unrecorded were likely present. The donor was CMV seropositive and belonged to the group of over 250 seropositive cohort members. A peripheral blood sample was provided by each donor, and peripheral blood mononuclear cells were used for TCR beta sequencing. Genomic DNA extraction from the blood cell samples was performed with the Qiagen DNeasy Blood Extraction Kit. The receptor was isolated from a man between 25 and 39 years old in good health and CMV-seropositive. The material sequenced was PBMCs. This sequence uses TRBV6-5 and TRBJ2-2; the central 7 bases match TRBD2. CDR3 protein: CASSYSIRGGFGELFF. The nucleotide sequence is TGTGCCAGCAGTTACTCGATAAGGGGAGGGTTCGGGGAGCTGTTTTTT.